This T cell receptor beta chain was recovered during a study of CXCR3-negative and CXCR3-positive naive CD8 T cells. CD45RO-CCR7+CD27+CD95- cells counted as naive CD8+ T cells. About this clonotype itself: Its antigen is undetermined.

Study outcomes and limitations: Naive CXCR3-negative cells resembled naive CXCR3-positive cells in TRBV-TRBJ usage; memory cells differed. Similarly elevated diversity marked both naive subsets, with memory CD8+ cells showing far lower diversity. Naive cells with CXCR3 showed TRB CDR3s that were more hydrophobic than those in CXCR3-negative naive cells.

All TRB cDNA libraries came from 5' RACE performed with UMI labels. TCRdb re-analyzed the 5' RACE reads; it lists each CDR3 protein once, without DNA. Its table records under 85,000 distinct CDR3 sequences. Per germline, CDR1 DFQATT and CDR2 SNEGSKA (reference sequence). CDR3 length equals 15 residues. V and J are TRBV20-1 and TRBJ1-2; TCRdb returns TRBD1, unconfirmable since there is no DNA. Material: naive CXCR3+ CD8+ T cells from blood. Subset of the sample: CD45RO-CCR7+CD27+CD95- naive CD8+ T cells expressing CXCR3 (TNR3+). This TCR was sampled from a human donor in good health. Some clones in this sample may be carry-over from other donors' samples. CDR3: CSASGYRGTNYGYTF.